The 20 T cell receptor beta chains below come from one sample, sequenced in a study of blood T cell repertoires in COVID-19. TCRdb's table, derived via immunoSEQ multiplex PCR, lists solely in-frame clones and lacks some. The data hold 150,000 to 180,000 clones, with roughly 71% observed a single time. Sequenced sample: peripheral blood. Source of these receptors: an elderly woman with acute or convalescent COVID-19.

The chain recombines TRBV7-2 with TRBJ2-2; TRBD1 is a possible D gene (6 bases). This CDR3 is 15 amino acids long. Germline assignment: CDR1 SGHTA and CDR2 FQGNSA. V lost 5 bases and J 3 bases, leaving 13 bases between the germline ends. This chain's CDR3 is CASSAQTGYTGELFF. CDR3 DNA sequence: TGTGCCAGCAGCGCCCAGACAGGATACACCGGGGAGCTGTTTTTT.

V usage is TRBV24-1 and J usage is TRBJ1-2, with 7 bases lining up with TRBD1. The germline gives CDR1 KGHDR, CDR2 SFDVKD. This CDR3 contains 13 residues. Trimming took 10 bases from V and 5 from J; bases not matched to a gene: 9. DNA of the CDR3: TGTGCCACTCCACGGGACAGCCGATATGGCTACACCTTC. It translates to CATPRDSRYGYTF.

This clone showed up just once. This chain uses TRBV19 with TRBJ2-4, with 9 bases fitting TRBD2. The CDR3 consists of 15 residues. Germline CDR1 LNHDA, CDR2 SQIVND (reference sequence). The J segment lost 8 bases and the V segment lost 10 bases, leaving 15 bases of the junction unmatched. The CDR3 sequence: CATSIISGRIDIQYF. The CDR3 DNA reads TGTGCCACCTCGATTATTAGCGGGAGAATTGACATTCAGTACTTC.

This clone was recorded once. The CDR3 reads CASSESLSEGQETQYF. The CDR3 nucleotides are TGTGCCAGTAGCGAATCCCTCTCGGAGGGGCAAGAGACCCAGTACTTC. The rearrangement joins TRBV19 to TRBJ2-5; perhaps TRBD2 as D (6 bases). Germline CDR1 is LNHDA and CDR2 is SQIVND (reference sequence). V was trimmed by 6 bases and J by 2 bases, leaving 19 bases between them. CDR3 size: 16 residues.

The chain carries TRBV3-1 (or the pseudogene TRBV3-2) and TRBJ2-3, with D maybe TRBD2 (7 bases). Trimming cost V 1 base and J 4 bases, with 12 bases left between them. CDR1 LGHDT and CDR2 YNNKEL come from the germline V gene (reference sequence). The length of the CDR3 is 15 residues. In DNA, the CDR3 is TGTGCCAGCAGCCAAGGTGGGGGGGCAGCAGATACGCAGTATTTT. It encodes CASSQGGGAADTQYF.

The rearrangement links TRBV19 to TRBJ1-6, with 7 bases identical to TRBD1. V trimming: 7 bases; J trimming: 10 bases; junction bases outside the gene matches: 16. Germline lookup yields CDR1 LNHDA and CDR2 SQIVND (reference sequence). The CDR3 contains 16 residues. The CDR3 loop is CASTSTGLRPSSPLHF. CDR3 coding DNA: TGTGCCAGTACCTCGACAGGGCTGCGTCCCAGCTCACCCCTCCACTTT.

DNA for the CDR3: TGTGCCAGCTCACTCTCTAGCTACGATTCACCCCTCCACTTT. Its translation is CASSLSSYDSPLHF. The chain has TRBV18 and TRBJ1-6; D is undetermined. With 4 bases removed from V and 8 bases from J, the gap between germline ends came to 12 bases. Germline CDR1 reads KGHSH; CDR2 reads LQKENI. This CDR3 comprises 14 residues. Full variable domain (remainder filled in from reference TRBV18 and TRBJ1-6): NAGVMQNPRHLVRRRGQEARLRCSPMKGHSHVYWYRQLPEEGLKFMVYLQKENIIDESGMPKERFSAEFPKEGPSILRIQQVVRGDSAAYFCASSLSSYDSPLHFGNGTRLTVT.

The chain has TRBV2 and TRBJ2-5, with 7 bases identical to TRBD2. This CDR3 comprises 13 residues. V lost 7 bases, J lost 4 bases, and 6 bases stayed unmatched. Germline CDR1 and CDR2: SNHLY and FYNNEI. The CDR3 nucleotides are TGTGCCAGCACCCGGGGGGTTACAGAGACCCAGTACTTC. This gives the protein CASTRGVTETQYF.

The rearrangement joins TRBV10-1 to TRBJ1-1; D is possibly TRBD1 (6 bases). V lost 0 bases to trimming and J lost 1 base, with 15 bases between them. The CDR3 totals 17 residues. CDR1 WNHNN and CDR2 SYGVQD come from the germline V gene (reference sequence). The CDR3 sequence: CASSESRRQGRNTEAFF. The CDR3, as DNA: TGCGCCAGCAGTGAGTCCCGGCGGCAGGGGAGGAACACTGAAGCTTTCTTT.

This clone was recorded once. The genes are TRBV6-5 and TRBJ2-7; 8 nucleotides match TRBD1. The CDR3 sequence is 15 residues long. CDR1 is MNHEY, CDR2 SVGAGI, per germline. J was trimmed by 3 bases and V by 4 bases; bases with no gene match: 8. DNA of the CDR3: TGTGCCAGCAGTTCCTCCGGGACAGGATACTACGAGCAGTACTTC. It specifies CASSSSGTGYYEQYF.

The rearrangement uses TRBV19 and TRBJ1-2; a weak D match, TRBD1 (5 bases). The germline CDR1 and CDR2 sequences are LNHDA and SQIVND (reference sequence). Trimming removed 5 bases from V and 4 bases from J, with 11 bases in between. The CDR3 totals 13 residues. CDR3 nucleotide sequence: TGTGCCAGTAGTCCTTCAGGGTCCTATGGCTACACCTTC. This encodes CASSPSGSYGYTF.

The chain joins TRBV7-8 to TRBJ1-3; D perhaps matches TRBD1 (6 bases). Germline CDR1 is SGHVS and CDR2 is FQNEAQ. V was pared by 4 bases and J by 8 bases, with 9 bases between. This CDR3 comprises 12 residues. In DNA, the CDR3 is TGTGCCAGCAGCTACAGGGTGGACACCATATATTTT. It encodes CASSYRVDTIYF. Based on the CDR3 plus reference TRBV7-8 and TRBJ1-3, the full variable domain is GAGVSQSPRYKVAKRGQDVALRCDPISGHVSLFWYQQALGQGPEFLTYFQNEAQLDKSGLPSDRFFAERPEGSVSTLKIQRTQQEDSAVYLCASSYRVDTIYFGEGSWLTVV.

The J gene is TRBJ2-2, the V gene TRBV3-1 (or the pseudogene TRBV3-2); 16 nucleotides line up with TRBD2. Germline V gives CDR1 LGHDT, CDR2 YNNKEL (reference sequence). Germline trimming cut 3 bases from V and 1 base from J; bases unmatched to any gene: 11. The CDR3 covers 21 residues. The chain's CDR3 is CASSHFPPGLAGGRNTGELFF. CDR3 sequence (DNA): TGTGCCAGCAGCCATTTCCCTCCGGGACTAGCGGGAGGGCGGAACACCGGGGAGCTGTTTTTT.

J is TRBJ2-2 and V is TRBV7-3, with no clear D. The CDR3 spans 14 residues. Germline loops: CDR1 SGHTA, CDR2 FQGTGA. With 6 bases removed from V and 0 bases from J, the gap between germline ends came to 8 bases. This chain's CDR3 is CASRAVSNTGELFF. CDR3 nucleotides: TGTGCCAGCAGGGCGGTCTCGAACACCGGGGAGCTGTTTTTT.

The chain carries TRBV5-1 and TRBJ1-2, with unresolved D. Germline CDR1 is SGHRS and CDR2 is YFSETQ. The CDR3 sequence is 11 residues long. The V end was cut by 5 bases, the J end by 3 bases, with 5 bases between. The CDR3 sequence is CASRQYYGYTF. The CDR3 DNA reads as TGCGCCAGCAGACAATACTATGGCTACACCTTC.

The chain combines TRBV24-1 with TRBJ2-1; TRBD1 matches at 12 bases. There are 16 residues in the CDR3. Germline-derived CDR1 and CDR2 are KGHDR and SFDVKD. V shed 2 bases, J shed 7 bases, and the junction held 5 bases outside the gene matches. DNA of the CDR3: TGTGCCACCAGTGATTCCGGGACAGGGGGCGAGAATGAGCAGTTCTTC. Amino acids: CATSDSGTGGENEQFF.

V and J are TRBV6-2 or TRBV6-3 and TRBJ2-1; 9 bases agree with TRBD2. CDR1 MNHEY and CDR2 SVGEGT come from the germline V gene. The CDR3 sequence is 17 residues long. V dropped 1 base and J dropped 1; count of bases not matched to a gene: 5. The CDR3, as DNA: TGTGCCAGCAGTTACTACGGGAGCGGGGGGTCCTACAATGAGCAGTTCTTC. This sequence encodes CASSYYGSGGSYNEQFF.

J is TRBJ1-4 and V is TRBV11-2, with unresolved D. Germline CDR1 SGHAT, CDR2 FQNNGV. Trimming took 2 bases from V and 6 from J, leaving 16 bases between them. CDR3 size: 16 residues. This CDR3 is CASSLFLAGRDEKLFF. The CDR3 DNA reads TGTGCCAGCAGCTTATTCTTGGCTGGGCGGGATGAAAAACTGTTTTTT. Together with reference TRBV11-2 and TRBJ1-4, the CDR3 gives the full variable domain: EAGVAQSPRYKIIEKRQSVAFWCNPISGHATLYWYQQILGQGPKLLIQFQNNGVVDDSQLPKDRFSAERLKGVDSTLKIQPAKLEDSAVYLCASSLFLAGRDEKLFFGSGTQLSVL.

The chain employs TRBV7-2 and TRBJ1-2, with a tentative D call TRBD1 (6 bases). V lost 5 bases, J lost 0 bases, and 13 bases lay in between. The germline gives CDR1 SGHTA, CDR2 FQGNSA. This CDR3 comprises 15 residues. Here the CDR3 reads CASSGYRVSNYGYTF. The CDR3, as DNA: TGTGCCAGCAGCGGCTACAGGGTGTCTAACTATGGCTACACCTTC.

This chain links TRBV7-2 with TRBJ1-5, with D uncertain. This CDR3 is built from 15 residues. The V end was cut by 1 base, the J end by 4 bases, with 11 bases between. Germline CDR1 is SGHTA and CDR2 is FQGNSA. The CDR3 DNA is TGTGCCAGCAGCTTAGTAGGCCCGGGGAATCAGCCCCAGCATTTT. Its translation is CASSLVGPGNQPQHF.